A selection of T cell receptor beta chains follows, all from one sample in a study of blood T cell repertoires in COVID-19. TCRdb keeps only in-frame clones here, not all; method: immunoSEQ multiplex PCR. The data show approximately 130,000 clones, with 80% to 85% seen just once and about 20% held by the top ten. The sample was PBMCs or T cells enriched from blood (not recorded which). The source of these receptors is a man in his thirties or forties who had recovered from COVID-19. Each CDR3 is given with its conserved first and last residue. A D gene is named only where the DNA matches it firmly. Not every row has a clone size; where given, it reads once, few, many or a size class.

clone_size: once
j_call: TRBJ1-6
v_call: TRBV25-1
d_call: NA
cdr3_nt: TGTGCCAGCAGTGCCCCCGGGGGGTCCTATAATTCACCCCTCCACTTT
cdr3_aa: CASSAPGGSYNSPLHF

clone_size: NA
j_call: TRBJ2-2
v_call: TRBV6-2/TRBV6-3
d_call: NA
cdr3_nt: TGTGCCAGCAGTTACGGGGGGTTGGACACCGGGGAGCTGTTTTTT
cdr3_aa: CASSYGGLDTGELFF

clone_size: few
j_call: TRBJ2-2
v_call: TRBV2
d_call: TRBD1
cdr3_nt: TGTGCCAGCAGACGGACAGGGTCGAACACCGGGGAGCTGTTTTTT
cdr3_aa: CASRRTGSNTGELFF

clone_size: NA
j_call: TRBJ1-4
v_call: TRBV6-5
d_call: TRBD1
cdr3_nt: TGTGCCAGCAGTTCCGGGACAGGAGTTATTGAAAAACTGTTTTTT
cdr3_aa: CASSSGTGVIEKLFF

clone_size: NA
j_call: TRBJ2-3
v_call: TRBV5-6
d_call: TRBD1
cdr3_nt: TGTGCCAGCAGCATCCGGACAGGTCGAAGCACAGATACGCAGTATTTT
cdr3_aa: CASSIRTGRSTDTQYF

clone_size: NA
j_call: TRBJ1-5
v_call: TRBV27
d_call: NA
cdr3_nt: TGTGCCAGCAGTTTATCTATGCGTCAGCCCCAGCATTTT
cdr3_aa: CASSLSMRQPQHF

clone_size: NA
j_call: TRBJ2-1
v_call: TRBV19
d_call: TRBD2
cdr3_nt: TGTGCCAGTAGTATTGGGACTAGCTACAATGAGCAGTTCTTC
cdr3_aa: CASSIGTSYNEQFF

clone_size: NA
j_call: TRBJ2-7
v_call: TRBV24-1
d_call: NA
cdr3_nt: TGTGCCACCAGTGATAGTACAGGTCCACGCGAGCAGTACTTC
cdr3_aa: CATSDSTGPREQYF

clone_size: NA
j_call: TRBJ1-2
v_call: TRBV18
d_call: NA
cdr3_nt: TGTGCCAGCTCACCGGTGCGGGGGACTAACTATGGCTACACCTTC
cdr3_aa: CASSPVRGTNYGYTF

clone_size: NA
j_call: TRBJ1-1
v_call: TRBV5-1
d_call: TRBD1
cdr3_nt: TGCGCCAGCAGCCAAACAGGGGGCAGATTCCCCCTATTT
cdr3_aa: CASSQTGGRFPLF

clone_size: NA
j_call: TRBJ2-1
v_call: TRBV28
d_call: NA
cdr3_nt: TGTGCCAGCTCCGCGGGCGTGACTAATGAGCAGTTCTTC
cdr3_aa: CASSAGVTNEQFF

clone_size: once
j_call: TRBJ1-2
v_call: TRBV20-1
d_call: NA
cdr3_nt: TGCAGTGCTAGTAGCGGCCGACAGGCGCGAGGGGCCTATGGCTACACCTTC
cdr3_aa: CSASSGRQARGAYGYTF

clone_size: NA
j_call: TRBJ2-1
v_call: TRBV6-5
d_call: NA
cdr3_nt: TGTGCCAGCGGGAGGACCATACTCTCCTACAATGAGCAGTTCTTC
cdr3_aa: CASGRTILSYNEQFF

clone_size: NA
j_call: TRBJ1-5
v_call: TRBV6-5
d_call: TRBD1
cdr3_nt: TGTGCCAGCAGTCCGGAGACAGGGATCAATCAGCCCCAGCATTTT
cdr3_aa: CASSPETGINQPQHF

clone_size: few
j_call: TRBJ1-6
v_call: TRBV5-6
d_call: TRBD1
cdr3_nt: TGTGCCAGCAGCTCGGACAGGCCTAATTCACCCCTCCACTTT
cdr3_aa: CASSSDRPNSPLHF

clone_size: NA
j_call: TRBJ2-3
v_call: TRBV11-2
d_call: TRBD2
cdr3_nt: TGTGCCAGCAGCTACAGTGGGGAGGGGATAACTAGCACAGATACGCAGTATTTT
cdr3_aa: CASSYSGEGITSTDTQYF

clone_size: NA
j_call: TRBJ1-2
v_call: TRBV11-2
d_call: TRBD1
cdr3_nt: TGTGCCAGCAGCTTAGAAGACAGGGGCGGCTATGGCTACACCTTC
cdr3_aa: CASSLEDRGGYGYTF

clone_size: NA
j_call: TRBJ2-1
v_call: TRBV19
d_call: TRBD2
cdr3_nt: TGTGCCAGTAGTCGCGGGAGGGACCTCAATGAGCAGTTCTTC
cdr3_aa: CASSRGRDLNEQFF

clone_size: NA
j_call: TRBJ2-7
v_call: TRBV27
d_call: TRBD1
cdr3_nt: TGTGCCAGCAGTGACCTTTCTCCGGGACAGGGGGTAGGACAGTACTTC
cdr3_aa: CASSDLSPGQGVGQYF

clone_size: NA
j_call: TRBJ2-2
v_call: TRBV28
d_call: TRBD1
cdr3_nt: TGTGCCAGCAGTCCGACAGGGTCGTGGACCGGGGAGCTGTTTTTT
cdr3_aa: CASSPTGSWTGELFF

clone_size: NA
j_call: TRBJ2-3
v_call: TRBV3-1/TRBV3-2
d_call: TRBD2
cdr3_nt: TGTGCCAGCAGCCAAACTAGCGGGGCCGATACGCAGTATTTT
cdr3_aa: CASSQTSGADTQYF

clone_size: NA
j_call: TRBJ2-1
v_call: TRBV6-5
d_call: TRBD2
cdr3_nt: TGTGCCAGCAAAGCCCTAGCGGGGGGTTACAATGAGCAGTTCTTC
cdr3_aa: CASKALAGGYNEQFF

clone_size: NA
j_call: TRBJ2-5
v_call: TRBV5-6
d_call: NA
cdr3_nt: TGTGCCAGCAGCTCCACTAGCTGGAGAGAGACCCAGTACTTC
cdr3_aa: CASSSTSWRETQYF

clone_size: NA
j_call: TRBJ1-2
v_call: TRBV6-2/TRBV6-3
d_call: TRBD1
cdr3_nt: TGTGCCAGCAGCTACTTAATAACTGGACAGGGACGTTATGGCTACACCTTC
cdr3_aa: CASSYLITGQGRYGYTF